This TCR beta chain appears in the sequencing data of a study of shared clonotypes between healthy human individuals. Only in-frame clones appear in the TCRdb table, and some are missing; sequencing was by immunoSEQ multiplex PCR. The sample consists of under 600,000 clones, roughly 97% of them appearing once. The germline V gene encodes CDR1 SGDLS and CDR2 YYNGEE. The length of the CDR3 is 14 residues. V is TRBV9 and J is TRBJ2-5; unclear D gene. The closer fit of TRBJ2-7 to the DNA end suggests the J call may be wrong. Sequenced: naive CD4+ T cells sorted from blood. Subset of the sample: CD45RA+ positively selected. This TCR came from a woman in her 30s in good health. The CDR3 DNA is TGTGCCAGCAGCGCACATGAGACCTCCTACGAGCAGTACTTC. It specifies CASSAHETSYEQYF.